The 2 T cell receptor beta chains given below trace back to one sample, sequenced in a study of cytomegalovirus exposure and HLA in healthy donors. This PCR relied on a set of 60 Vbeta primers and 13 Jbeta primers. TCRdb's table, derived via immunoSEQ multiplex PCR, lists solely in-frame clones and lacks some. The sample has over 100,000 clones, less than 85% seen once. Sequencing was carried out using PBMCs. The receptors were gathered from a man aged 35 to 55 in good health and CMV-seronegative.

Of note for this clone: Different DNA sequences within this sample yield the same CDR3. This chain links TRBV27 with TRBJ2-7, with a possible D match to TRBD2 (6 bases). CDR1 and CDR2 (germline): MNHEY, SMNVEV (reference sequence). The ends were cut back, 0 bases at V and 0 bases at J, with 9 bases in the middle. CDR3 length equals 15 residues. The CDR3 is CASSLSRGSSYEQYF. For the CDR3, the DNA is TGTGCCAGCAGTTTATCTCGGGGGAGCTCCTACGAGCAGTACTTC.

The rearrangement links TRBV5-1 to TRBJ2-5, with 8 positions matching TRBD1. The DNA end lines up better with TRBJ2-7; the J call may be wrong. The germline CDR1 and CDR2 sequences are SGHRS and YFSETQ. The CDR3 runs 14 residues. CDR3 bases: TGCGCCAGCAGCGCCAGGGGGCTGGTCTACGAGCAGTACTTC. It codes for CASSARGLVYEQYF.